Given below is one TCR beta chain in context. Its cognate antigen is unknown. With V trimmed by 5 bases and J by 1 base, 7 bases remained unmatched. This CDR3 has 16 amino acids. Looked up from germline, CDR1 is SGHVS and CDR2 is FNYEAQ. This specimen comes from a study of T cell responses to AZD1222 COVID-19 vaccine. Data came from immunoSEQ multiplex PCR; TCRdb stores just in-frame clones and leaves some out. The table has about 96,000 clones, approximately 88% seen once; the top ten hold 2.8%. General study results and limits: Across spike, vaccine-associated CD4 TCRs were found, dominant at 160-218 and 743-854. Targets within unmutated variant regions were reportedly found for nearly half of spike-specific TCRs.

Specimen: peripheral blood, collected on day 0 of AZD1222 vaccination. The sequence came from an adult in good health. This chain links TRBV7-6 with TRBJ2-7; 11 bases map to TRBD2. For the CDR3, the DNA is TGTGCCAGCAGCGGGTCGACTAGCGGGAATTCCTACGAGCAGTACTTC. The encoded protein is CASSGSTSGNSYEQYF.